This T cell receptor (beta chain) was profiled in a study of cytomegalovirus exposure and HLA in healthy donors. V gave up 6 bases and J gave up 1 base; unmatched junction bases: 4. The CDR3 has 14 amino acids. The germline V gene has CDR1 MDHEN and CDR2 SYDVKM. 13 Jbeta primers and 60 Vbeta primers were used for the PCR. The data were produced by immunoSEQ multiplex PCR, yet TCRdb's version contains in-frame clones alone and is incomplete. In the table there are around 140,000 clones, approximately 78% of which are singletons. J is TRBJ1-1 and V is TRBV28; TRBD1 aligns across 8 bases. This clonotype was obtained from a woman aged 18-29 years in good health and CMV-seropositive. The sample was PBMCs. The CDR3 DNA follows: TGTGCCAGCAGGGGGGACAGGTCGAACACTGAAGCTTTCTTT. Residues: CASRGDRSNTEAFF. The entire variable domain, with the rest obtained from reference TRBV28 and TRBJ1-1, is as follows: DVKVTQSSRYLVKRTGEKVFLECVQDMDHENMFWYRQDPGLGLRLIYFSYDVKMKEKGDIPEGYSVSREKKERFSLILESASTNQTSMYLCASRGDRSNTEAFFGQGTRLTVV.